The entry below describes one T cell receptor beta chain. The CDR3 length is 16 residues. CDR1 SNHLY and CDR2 FYNNEI come from the germline V gene. J was trimmed by 5 bases and V by 3 bases; bases with no gene match: 5. In the study's own analysis: For nucleated cells, counts were estimated from reference gene primer amplification. Using immunoSEQ multiplex PCR, the repertoire was profiled, and TCRdb retains in-frame clones only, with some absent. V, J and clone size derive from that table, while D and trimming were established from the DNA sequence. The sample carries over 20,000 clones, roughly 84% recorded once. These data come from a study of blood T cell repertoires in COVID-19. Looking at the study overall: Some COVID-19 samples were acute and others convalescent; all came from the United States, Italy and Spain. In each case, the material was cDNA or gDNA derived from T cells, B-cell-depleted T cells, or PBMCs.

V gene TRBV2 combines with J gene TRBJ2-2; 11 nucleotides agree with TRBD2. Material: peripheral blood. The TCR originated in a human donor in a cohort sampled during active COVID-19. The donor label of this sample is uncertain. The CDR3 here is CASSDKLAGETGELFF. The CDR3 DNA reads as TGTGCCAGCAGTGATAAACTAGCGGGAGAGACCGGGGAGCTGTTTTTT.